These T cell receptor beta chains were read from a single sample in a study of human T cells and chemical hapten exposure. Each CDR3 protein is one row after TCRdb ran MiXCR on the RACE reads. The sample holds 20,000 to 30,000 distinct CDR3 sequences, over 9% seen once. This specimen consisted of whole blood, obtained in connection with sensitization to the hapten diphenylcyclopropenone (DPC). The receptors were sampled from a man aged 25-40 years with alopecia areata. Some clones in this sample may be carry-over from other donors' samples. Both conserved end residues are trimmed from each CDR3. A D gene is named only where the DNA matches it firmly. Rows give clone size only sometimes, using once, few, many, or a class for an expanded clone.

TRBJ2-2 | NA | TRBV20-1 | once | SARDTRGAGELF
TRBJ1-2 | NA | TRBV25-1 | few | ASSEAGTQRDYYGYT
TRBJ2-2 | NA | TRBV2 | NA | ASSGESDTGELF
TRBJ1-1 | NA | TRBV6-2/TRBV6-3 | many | ASGGLYTEAF
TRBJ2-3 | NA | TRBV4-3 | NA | ASSLYGGLMADTQY
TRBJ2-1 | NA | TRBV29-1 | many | SVISLTGNEQF
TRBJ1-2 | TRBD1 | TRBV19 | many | ASTRRTGEVTNYGYT
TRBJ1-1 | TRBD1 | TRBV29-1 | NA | SVRQGARTEAF
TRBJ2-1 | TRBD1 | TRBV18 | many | ASSGVGTGGPTNEQF
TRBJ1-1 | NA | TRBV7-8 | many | ASSSRQGLEAF
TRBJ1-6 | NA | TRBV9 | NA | ASSESPTSSYNSPLH
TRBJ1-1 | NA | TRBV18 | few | ASSPRNTEAF
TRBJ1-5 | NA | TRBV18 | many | ASSLRDGNLNQPQH
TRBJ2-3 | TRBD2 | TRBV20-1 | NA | SARDLSGRNEDTQY
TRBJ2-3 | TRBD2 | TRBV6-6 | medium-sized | ASSYGTSGGTDTQY
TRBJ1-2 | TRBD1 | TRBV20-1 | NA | SASVEGAFNYGYT
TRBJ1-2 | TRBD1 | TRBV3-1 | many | ASSRWTGGSGYT
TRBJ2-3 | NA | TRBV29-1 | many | SSQVTGEPTDTQY